This T cell receptor (beta chain) was captured by sequencing in a study of OX40 agonist ivuxolimab in advanced cancers. For the study at large: Ivuxolimab is a fully human IgG2 antibody that activates OX40 (CD134). Every 2 weeks, patients got intravenous ivuxolimab at one of six dose levels (0.01-10 mg/kg).

Using immunoSEQ multiplex PCR, the repertoire was profiled, and TCRdb retains in-frame clones only, with some absent. The table lists just under 85,000 clones, approximately 84% of them singletons. This clone was found once. The sample here was CD4+ or CD8+ T cells sorted from blood, taken in a trial of the OX40 agonist ivuxolimab. The TCR originated in an adult with an advanced solid tumor such as melanoma, head and neck, liver or kidney cancer.

The CDR3 nucleotides are TGTGCCAGCTCACCAGACACGGGGAAGACCGGGGAGCTGTTTTTT. Its translation: CASSPDTGKTGELFF. The V and J genes are TRBV18 and TRBJ2-2; D possibly corresponds to TRBD2 (5 bases). Germline lookup yields CDR1 KGHSH and CDR2 LQKENI. V lost 2 bases and J lost 5, with 12 bases in between. The length of the CDR3 is 15 residues.